The 29 T cell receptor beta chains reported below all come from one sample, sequenced in a study of CD8 T cells in ankylosing spondylitis. Antigens of these TCRs are unknown. Whole-study findings and limits: There was a TCR beta motif, made of several highly homologous variants, that appeared characteristic of ankylosing spondylitis blood.

TCRdb analysed the 5' RACE reads with MiXCR anew, one entry per CDR3 protein. The sample yields a few hundred thousand distinct CDR3 sequences, 12% seen once. Source material: blood, either unsorted or a sorted T cell fraction (not recorded which). The receptors were sampled from a male donor with ankylosing spondylitis.

This clonotype was picked up many times. This chain links TRBV12-3 or TRBV12-4 with TRBJ1-5; TRBD1 might be the D (5 bases). V was shortened by 1 base and J by 6 bases, with 13 bases between the two germline ends. The CDR3 extends over 15 amino acids. The CDR3 reads CASSLGGGGGQPQHF. In DNA form, the CDR3 reads TGTGCCAGCAGTTTAGGGGGTGGGGGAGGTCAGCCCCAGCATTTT.

This clonotype was recorded at least ten times. The CDR3: CSVVSGTNYGYTF. DNA of the CDR3: TGCAGCGTTGTTTCGGGGACCAACTATGGCTACACCTTC. The chain uses TRBV29-1 and TRBJ1-2, with D possibly TRBD1 on 5 matching bases. Trimming took off 4 bases at V and 2 bases at J, with 11 bases between the two ends. Germline CDR1 and CDR2: SQVTM and ANQGSEA. The length of the CDR3 is 13 residues.

The chain combines TRBV7-6 with TRBJ2-3; TRBD2 aligns across 12 bases. V was pared by 8 bases and J by 8 bases, with 8 bases of the junction left unmatched. Germline CDR1 reads SGHVS; CDR2 reads FNYEAQ. CDR3 size: 14 residues. CDR3 protein: CASGLAGPSATQYF. CDR3 in DNA: TGTGCCAGCGGACTAGCGGGACCTTCAGCTACGCAGTATTTT.

This clonotype was observed a handful of times. The chain combines TRBV21-1 with TRBJ1-2; the table's D call, TRBD1, has no DNA check behind it. TRBV21-1 is a listed pseudogene. The CDR3 extends over 15 amino acids. The CDR3 spells CASSKIIGQGDGYTF. In DNA, the CDR3 is TGTGCCAGCAGCAAAATTATAGGACAGGGCGATGGCTACACCTTC.

The V call is TRBV7-2, the J call TRBJ2-5; 12 nucleotides line up with TRBD1. This CDR3 is 16 amino acids long. Trimming cost V 1 base and J 5 bases; bases outside gene matches: 5. Germline loops: CDR1 SGHTA, CDR2 FQGNSA. CDR3 coding DNA: TGTGCCAGCAGCTTAGGAGGGGACAGGGGGCGTGAGACCCAGTACTTC. Residues: CASSLGGDRGRETQYF.

J is TRBJ2-3 and V is TRBV7-2; 8 nucleotides line up with TRBD2. The CDR3 runs to 16 residues. From germline, CDR1 is SGHTA and CDR2 FQGNSA. With 0 bases clipped from V and 2 bases from J, the junction kept 4 bases outside the gene matches. The chain's CDR3 is CASSLAVAGTTDTQYF. Written as DNA, the CDR3 is TGTGCCAGCAGCTTAGCCGTAGCGGGGACCACAGATACGCAGTATTTT.

This clonotype was seen a handful of times. The chain couples TRBV27 to TRBJ2-1, with 8 positions matching TRBD2. CDR3 length equals 14 residues. Germline CDR1 is MNHEY and CDR2 is SMNVEV (reference sequence). J lost 8 bases, V lost 11 bases, and 14 bases had no gene match. CDR3 in DNA: TGTGCCTCCGGCCGGCAGCGGGAGTTCGATGAGCAGTTCTTC. As protein: CASGRQREFDEQFF.

The rearrangement links TRBV20-1 to TRBJ2-7, with 9 bases identical to TRBD2. This CDR3 spans 16 amino acids. Trimming removed 7 bases from V and 2 bases from J; junction bases left unmatched: 15. The germline gives CDR1 DFQATT, CDR2 SNEGSKA (reference sequence). CDR3 sequence: CSGFGAGGEGAYEQYV. The CDR3 nucleotides read TGCAGTGGATTCGGAGCGGGAGGAGAAGGCGCCTACGAGCAGTACGTC.

This clonotype has more than one count but fewer than ten. The rearrangement uses TRBV6-1 and TRBJ1-5; 12 bases fit TRBD1. Trimming cost V 6 bases and J 6 bases; bases outside gene matches: 6. The CDR3 contains 15 residues. Germline V CDR1 and CDR2: MNHNS, SASEGT. The CDR3 DNA is TGTGCCAGCAGCCGGGACAGGGGGCCAGGTCAGCCCCAGCATTTT. Protein product: CASSRDRGPGQPQHF.

V is TRBV21-1 and J is TRBJ2-7; the D call in the table, TRBD1, was not verified against the DNA. TRBV21-1 is classified as a pseudogene. This CDR3 comprises 17 residues. CDR3 in amino acids: CARRDRGPWSGSYEQYF. Written as DNA, the CDR3 is TGTGCCAGGCGGGACAGGGGGCCCTGGAGTGGCTCCTACGAGCAGTACTTC.

This clonotype was counted between two and nine times. The gene calls are TRBV28 and TRBJ2-5; D is perhaps TRBD1 (5 bases). CDR1 is MDHEN and CDR2 is SYDVKM in the germline V gene. CDR3 length equals 14 residues. Trimming shortened V by 3 bases and J by 5 bases, and 13 bases separated the two germline ends. The CDR3 nucleotides are TGTGCCAGCAGTTTCCAGGGCATAAGGGAGACCCAGTACTTC. Protein sequence: CASSFQGIRETQYF.

V is TRBV20-1 and J is TRBJ2-5; possible D gene TRBD1, 5 bases. The CDR3 loop spans 14 amino acids. Per the germline V gene, CDR1 is DFQATT and CDR2 is SNEGSKA (reference sequence). V was shortened by 6 bases and J by 4 bases, with 18 bases between the two germline ends. The CDR3 bases are TGCAGTGCGAGCCCCGGACAATTCGGAGAGACCCAGTACTTC. Protein sequence: CSASPGQFGETQYF.

This clonotype was recorded at least ten times. CDR3 sequence (DNA): TGTGCCAGCAGCTTAGTAGGTAGCGGGAGCTCCTACGAGCAGTACTTC. The encoded protein is CASSLVGSGSSYEQYF. The chain links TRBV7-8 to TRBJ2-7, with 9 bases aligning to TRBD2. Germline CDR1 reads SGHVS; CDR2 reads FQNEAQ. The CDR3 loop spans 16 amino acids. Trimming took 1 base from V and 0 from J; bases not matched to a gene: 4.

There are a few counts of this clonotype. The chain recombines TRBV27 with TRBJ2-5; 14 bases fit TRBD2. Germline assignment: CDR1 MNHEY and CDR2 SMNVEV (reference sequence). The CDR3 runs 20 residues. After removal of 5 bases from V and 6 bases from J, the junction contained 20 bases not matched to a gene. The CDR3 region is CASSPRLSKPGLAGEKTQYF. DNA for the CDR3: TGTGCCAGCAGTCCAAGACTATCAAAACCGGGACTAGCGGGAGAAAAGACCCAGTACTTC.

The chain recombines TRBV28 with TRBJ2-3, with D perhaps TRBD1 or TRBD2 (6 bases each). The CDR3 extends over 17 amino acids. Per the germline V gene, CDR1 is MDHEN and CDR2 is SYDVKM. V was clipped by 4 bases and J by 0 bases, with 17 bases between them. DNA of the CDR3: TGTGCCAGCAGTTCCCCCCCCGGGGGCCCCAGCACAGATACGCAGTATTTT. This encodes CASSSPPGGPSTDTQYF.

This rearrangement joins TRBV10-2 to TRBJ1-2; no clear D gene. The CDR3 runs to 14 residues. Germline V gives CDR1 WSHSY, CDR2 SAAADI. V was clipped by 2 bases and J by 6 bases, with 13 bases between them. The chain's CDR3 is CASSEDPGGNGYTF. The CDR3 nucleotides read TGCGCCAGCAGTGAGGACCCGGGTGGGAATGGCTACACCTTC.

This clonotype showed up just a few times. The chain uses TRBV7-9 and TRBJ1-1; TRBD1 matches at 7 bases. This CDR3 has 17 amino acids. The J segment lost 0 bases and the V segment lost 3 bases, leaving 10 bases of the junction unmatched. In germline, CDR1 is SEHNR, CDR2 FQNEAQ (reference sequence). The CDR3 region is CASSLRGTVSMNTEAFF. The CDR3 DNA reads as TGTGCCAGCAGCTTGAGAGGGACAGTTAGCATGAACACTGAAGCTTTCTTT.

This clonotype was recorded many times. The chain uses TRBV12-3 or TRBV12-4 and TRBJ1-4; D gene ambiguous. The CDR3 spans 16 residues. Trimming removed 6 bases from V and 0 bases from J, with 14 bases in between. DNA of the CDR3: TGTGCCAGCAGCCCCCGGGCGTTTTCAACTAATGAAAAACTGTTTTTT. Translated: CASSPRAFSTNEKLFF.

This clonotype was observed a few times. The chain has TRBV12-3 or TRBV12-4 and TRBJ1-1; TRBD1 might be the D (5 bases). This CDR3 region has 17 residues. Trimming shortened V by 6 bases and J by 1 base, and 21 bases separated the two germline ends. Written as DNA, the CDR3 is TGTGCCAGCAGACTCGGACACGTCTACGGGGGGAACACTGAAGCTTTCTTT. It yields the protein CASRLGHVYGGNTEAFF.

V and J are TRBV20-1 and TRBJ2-1; D is possibly TRBD2 (6 bases). CDR1 and CDR2 from the germline V gene are DFQATT and SNEGSKA (reference sequence). The CDR3 is 13 amino acids. The ends were cut back, 5 bases at V and 4 bases at J, with 12 bases in the middle. The DNA of the CDR3 is TGCAGTGCTCCAGGACTACTTTACAATGAGCAGTTCTTC. Its protein is CSAPGLLYNEQFF.

This chain links TRBV6-1 with TRBJ2-1, with TRBD2 matching over 11 bases. V gave up 7 bases and J gave up 8 bases; unmatched junction bases: 7. The CDR3 length is 14 residues. CDR1 is MNHNS, CDR2 SASEGT, per germline. The CDR3 sequence is CASKRTSGSDEQFF. The DNA for the CDR3 is TGTGCCAGCAAAAGAACTAGCGGGAGTGATGAGCAGTTCTTC.

The V and J genes are TRBV27 and TRBJ2-6; 12 bases are shared with TRBD2. CDR3 length: 18 residues. Germline CDR1 MNHEY, CDR2 SMNVEV (reference sequence). J lost 0 bases, V lost 4 bases, and 4 bases had no gene match. CDR3 residues: CASSYPTSGSSGANVLTF. The CDR3 nucleotides read TGTGCCAGCAGTTACCCGACTAGCGGGAGCTCTGGGGCCAACGTCCTGACTTTC.

This clonotype appeared a few times. The genes are TRBV6-2 or TRBV6-3 and TRBJ2-3, with 16 bases that match TRBD2. This CDR3 has 20 residues. The germline CDR1 and CDR2 sequences are MNHEY and SVGEGT. After removal of 5 bases from V and 1 base from J, the junction contained 12 bases not matched to a gene. The CDR3 loop is CASSPSGLAGGPGGTDTQYF. CDR3 in DNA: TGTGCCAGCAGTCCCTCGGGACTAGCGGGAGGGCCTGGTGGCACAGATACGCAGTATTTT.

This clonotype has more than one count but fewer than ten. The chain links TRBV10-3 to TRBJ1-2; D remains unclear. Germline V CDR1 and CDR2: ENHRY, SYGVKD. The CDR3 consists of 14 residues. V dropped 1 base and J dropped 4 bases, with 10 bases sitting between them. The chain's CDR3 is CAISEFGDSYGYTF. The CDR3 nucleotides read TGTGCCATCAGTGAGTTCGGGGATAGCTATGGCTACACCTTC.

This clonotype showed up just a few times. The genes are TRBV7-2 and TRBJ2-5, with D perhaps given as TRBD1 or TRBD2 (5 bases each). The germline gives CDR1 SGHTA, CDR2 FQGNSA. The CDR3 covers 14 residues. Trimming took off 5 bases at V and 6 bases at J, with 16 bases between the two ends. The CDR3 nucleotides read TGTGCCAGCAGCCATCGGGGCAGGGAGCAGACCCAGTACTTC. This translates into CASSHRGREQTQYF.

This clonotype was recorded many times. The chain couples TRBV20-1 to TRBJ2-1; 8 nucleotides match TRBD2. The J segment lost 5 bases and the V segment lost 4 bases, leaving 4 bases of the junction unmatched. This CDR3 region has 13 residues. Germline V lookup: CDR1 DFQATT, CDR2 SNEGSKA (reference sequence). Here the CDR3 reads CSAIAGWDNEQFF. The CDR3, as DNA: TGCAGTGCTATAGCGGGGTGGGACAATGAGCAGTTCTTC.

The rearrangement uses TRBV6-6 and TRBJ1-5; D uncertain. The CDR3 loop spans 11 amino acids. The V gene's germline CDR1 is MNHNY and CDR2 SVGAGI (reference sequence). The V end lost 8 bases, the J end lost 5 bases, and 7 bases lay between the germline ends. CDR3 loop: CASGVYQPQHF. As DNA, the CDR3 is TGTGCCAGCGGGGTATATCAGCCCCAGCATTTT.

The chain couples TRBV7-9 to TRBJ2-7; 7 bases map to TRBD1. CDR1 is SEHNR, CDR2 FQNEAQ, per germline (reference sequence). V trimming: 5 bases; J trimming: 6 bases; junction bases outside the gene matches: 7. The CDR3 has 13 amino acids. The CDR3, as DNA: TGTGCCAGCAGCGCCCGGGACAGTTCCGAGCAGTACTTC. Translation: CASSARDSSEQYF. The full variable domain, completed using reference TRBV7-9 and TRBJ2-7, is DTGVSQNPRHKITKRGQNVTFRCDPISEHNRLYWYRQTLGQGPEFLTYFQNEAQLEKSRLLSDRFSAERPKGSFSTLEIQRTEQGDSAMYLCASSARDSSEQYFGPGTRLTVT.

V gene TRBV20-1 combines with J gene TRBJ2-3; a weak D match, TRBD1 (6 bases). V lost 3 bases to trimming and J lost 0 bases, with 16 bases between them. The V gene's germline CDR1 is DFQATT and CDR2 SNEGSKA (reference sequence). The CDR3 consists of 16 residues. CDR3 residues: CSARARGSTSTDTQYF. The DNA of the CDR3 is TGCAGTGCTAGGGCCAGGGGTTCGACTAGCACAGATACGCAGTATTTT.